A single sample gave rise to the 11 T cell receptor beta chains below, sequenced in a study of CD8 T cells in Susac syndrome. With random hexamers, roughly 0.45 to 1 ug RNA was reverse transcribed. TCRdb reanalysed the immunoSEQ multiplex PCR reads using MiXCR and keeps one entry per CDR3 protein. Among about 240,000 distinct CDR3 sequences, about 95% were seen once, and the ten largest hold 0.08% to 0.11%. Sample: CD4+ T cells from PBMCs. The receptors were sampled from a human donor with Susac syndrome.

This clonotype was detected only once. The chain combines TRBV20-1 with TRBJ1-1; D unresolved. This CDR3 has 13 amino acids. The V and J ends lost 3 bases and 1 base respectively, with 9 bases between them. Germline values: CDR1 DFQATT, CDR2 SNEGSKA (reference sequence). CDR3 sequence reads: CSARPGGNTEAFF. For the CDR3, the DNA is TGCAGTGCTAGGCCGGGAGGGAACACTGAAGCTTTCTTT.

J is TRBJ2-1 and V is TRBV6-4, with 8 nucleotides matching TRBD2. The CDR3 loop spans 16 amino acids. The V and J ends lost 5 bases and 7 bases, in that order; junction bases with no gene match: 13. The V gene's germline CDR1 is MRHNA and CDR2 SNTAGT. The CDR3 is CASSIDGTRGRNEQFF. Here the CDR3 DNA reads TGTGCCAGCAGTATAGATGGGACTAGGGGTCGGAATGAGCAGTTCTTC.

The rearrangement links TRBV11-1 to TRBJ2-4; D gene ambiguous. This CDR3 contains 13 residues. V was pared by 8 bases and J by 1 base, with 9 bases between. Germline-derived CDR1 and CDR2 are SGHAT and FQDESV (reference sequence). CDR3 nucleotide sequence: TGTGCCAGCCAGACGAGGGCCAAAAACATTCAGTACTTC. Its translation: CASQTRAKNIQYF.

This clonotype was seen once. The CDR3, as DNA: TGTGCCAGCAGCTATGGACTAGCCCCTTCCTACGAGCAGTACTTC. Translated, it gives CASSYGLAPSYEQYF. This chain uses TRBV7-2 with TRBJ2-7; TRBD2 agrees at 8 bases. CDR1 and CDR2 from the germline V gene are SGHTA and FQGNSA. This CDR3 has 15 amino acids. V trimming: 4 bases; J trimming: 1 base; junction bases outside the gene matches: 6.

J is TRBJ2-2 and V is TRBV2, with 9 bases identical to TRBD2. Germline V gives CDR1 SNHLY, CDR2 FYNNEI. CDR3 size: 15 residues. V was clipped by 4 bases and J by 1 base; unmatched bases: 1. CDR3 nucleotides: TGTGCCAGCAGTGTACTAGCGGGGAACACCGGGGAGCTGTTTTTT. It specifies CASSVLAGNTGELFF.

V is TRBV5-4 and J is TRBJ2-6; D gene ambiguous. The CDR3 has 15 residues. Trimming pared 3 bases from V and 0 bases from J, leaving 7 bases between. Germline lookup yields CDR1 SGHNT and CDR2 YYREEE (reference sequence). The CDR3 DNA reads as TGTGCCAGCAGCTGGGTGAGCTCTGGGGCCAACGTCCTGACTTTC. It encodes CASSWVSSGANVLTF.

The chain links TRBV20-1 to TRBJ2-7, with a tentative D call TRBD1 (6 bases). This CDR3 has 14 residues. Germline CDR1 and CDR2: DFQATT and SNEGSKA (reference sequence). The germline V and J ends were trimmed by 3 bases and 6 bases, with 18 bases remaining between them. The CDR3 protein is CSASRSGRGGEQYF. In DNA, the CDR3 is TGCAGTGCTAGCAGGAGCGGCAGGGGTGGCGAGCAGTACTTC.

The rearrangement links TRBV24-1 to TRBJ2-6, with 10 bases lining up with TRBD1. Germline CDR1 and CDR2: KGHDR and SFDVKD. Losses at the gene ends were 5 bases for V and 4 bases for J; bases not matched to a gene: 10. The CDR3 extends over 18 amino acids. The CDR3 is CATSATGTGVSGANVLTF. CDR3 in DNA: TGTGCCACCAGTGCCACCGGGACAGGGGTCTCCGGGGCCAACGTCCTGACTTTC.

V and J are TRBV27 and TRBJ2-7, with 9 bases that match TRBD2. CDR3 length equals 14 residues. Trimming removed 5 bases from V and 2 bases from J; junction bases left unmatched: 4. Per germline, CDR1 MNHEY and CDR2 SMNVEV (reference sequence). In DNA form, the CDR3 reads TGTGCCAGCAGTCGTAGCGGGAGTGCCTACGAGCAGTACTTC. Protein: CASSRSGSAYEQYF.

This clonotype was found once. The chain has TRBV2 and TRBJ1-4; TRBD1 agrees at 10 bases. The CDR3 totals 15 residues. Germline V gene data show CDR1 as SNHLY and CDR2 as FYNNEI. J gave up 7 bases and V 6 bases, and 8 bases lay outside the gene matches. Written as DNA, the CDR3 is TGTGCCAGCAGACTTGGGACAGGGGTGGGTGAAAAACTGTTTTTT. It codes for CASRLGTGVGEKLFF.

This clonotype came up once. V gene TRBV12-3 or TRBV12-4 combines with J gene TRBJ2-6; 9 nucleotides align to TRBD1. CDR3 length: 16 residues. J lost 3 bases, V lost 6 bases, and 6 bases had no gene match. The CDR3 protein is CASSDGTGRGANVLTF. CDR3 DNA sequence: TGTGCCAGCAGCGATGGGACAGGGCGTGGGGCCAACGTCCTGACTTTC.